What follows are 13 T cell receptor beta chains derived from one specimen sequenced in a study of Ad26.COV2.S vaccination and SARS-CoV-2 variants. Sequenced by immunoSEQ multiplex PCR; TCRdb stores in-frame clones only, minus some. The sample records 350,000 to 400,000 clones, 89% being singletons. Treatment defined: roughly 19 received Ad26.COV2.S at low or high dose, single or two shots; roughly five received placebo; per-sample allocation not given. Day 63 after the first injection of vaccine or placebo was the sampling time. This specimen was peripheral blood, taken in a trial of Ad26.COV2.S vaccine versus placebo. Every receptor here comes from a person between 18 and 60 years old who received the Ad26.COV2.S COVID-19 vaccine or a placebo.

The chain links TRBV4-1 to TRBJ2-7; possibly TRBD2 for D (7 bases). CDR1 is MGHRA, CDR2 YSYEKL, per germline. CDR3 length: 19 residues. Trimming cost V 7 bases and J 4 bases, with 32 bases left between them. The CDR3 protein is CASTPVGGGKTNPHYEQYF. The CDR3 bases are TGCGCCAGCACCCCAGTAGGGGGGGGCAAGACAAACCCCCATTACGAGCAGTACTTC.

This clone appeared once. The CDR3 is CASSWAPTDSGNTIYF. DNA of the CDR3: TGTGCCAGCAGCTGGGCCCCAACAGACTCTGGAAACACCATATATTTT. The chain joins TRBV7-2 to TRBJ1-3; D gene uncertain. Germline V CDR1 and CDR2: SGHTA, FQGNSA. V was pared by 4 bases and J by 0 bases, with 13 bases between. The CDR3 covers 16 residues.

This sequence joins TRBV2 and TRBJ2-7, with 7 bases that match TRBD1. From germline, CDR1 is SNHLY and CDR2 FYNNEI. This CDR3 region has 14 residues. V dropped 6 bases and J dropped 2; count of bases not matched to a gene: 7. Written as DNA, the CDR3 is TGTGCCAGCAGCACACGGACAGGAACCTACGAGCAGTACTTC. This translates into CASSTRTGTYEQYF.

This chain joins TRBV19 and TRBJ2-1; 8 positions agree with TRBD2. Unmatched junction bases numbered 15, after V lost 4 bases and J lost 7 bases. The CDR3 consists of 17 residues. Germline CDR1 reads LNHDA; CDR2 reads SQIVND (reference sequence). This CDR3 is CASSKVGLAGEWNEQFF. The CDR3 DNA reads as TGTGCCAGTAGTAAGGTCGGACTAGCCGGAGAATGGAATGAGCAGTTCTTC.

DNA of the CDR3: TGTGCCAGTAGTATCGGGACAGGATATAGCAATCAGCCCCAGCATTTT. Protein product: CASSIGTGYSNQPQHF. J is TRBJ1-5 and V is TRBV19; 8 bases agree with TRBD1. This CDR3 has 16 residues. CDR1 is LNHDA and CDR2 is SQIVND in the germline V gene (reference sequence). Germline trimming cut 3 bases from V and 0 bases from J; bases unmatched to any gene: 4. Looking up the rest from reference TRBV19 and TRBJ1-5 gives the full variable domain: DGGITQSPKYLFRKEGQNVTLSCEQNLNHDAMYWYRQDPGQGLRLIYYSQIVNDFQKGDIAEGYSVSREKKESFPLTVTSAQKNPTAFYLCASSIGTGYSNQPQHFGDGTRLSIL.

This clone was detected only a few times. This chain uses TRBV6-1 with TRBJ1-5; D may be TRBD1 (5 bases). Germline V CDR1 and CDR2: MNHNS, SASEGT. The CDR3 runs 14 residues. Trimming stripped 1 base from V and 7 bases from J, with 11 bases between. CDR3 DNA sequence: TGTGCCAGCAGTGAAGGGGAGGGGCACCAGCCCCAGCATTTT. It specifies CASSEGEGHQPQHF.

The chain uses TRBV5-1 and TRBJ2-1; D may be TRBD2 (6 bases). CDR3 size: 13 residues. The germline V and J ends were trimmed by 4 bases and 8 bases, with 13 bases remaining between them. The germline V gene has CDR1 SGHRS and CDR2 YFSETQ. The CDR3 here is CASSQTRLDEQFF. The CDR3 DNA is TGCGCCAGCAGCCAGACCCGACTAGATGAGCAGTTCTTC.

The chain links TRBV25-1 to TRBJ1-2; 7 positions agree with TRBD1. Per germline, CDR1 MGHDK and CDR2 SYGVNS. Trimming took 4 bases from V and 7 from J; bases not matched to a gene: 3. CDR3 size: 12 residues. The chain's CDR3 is CASSVGGGGYTF. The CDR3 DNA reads TGTGCCAGCAGTGTAGGGGGCGGTGGCTACACCTTC.

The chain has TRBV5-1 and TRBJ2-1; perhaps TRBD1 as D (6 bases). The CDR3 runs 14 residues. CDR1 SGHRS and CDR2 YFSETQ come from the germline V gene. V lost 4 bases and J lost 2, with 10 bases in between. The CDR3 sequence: CASSIQGPYNEQFF. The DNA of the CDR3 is TGCGCCAGCAGCATACAGGGACCCTACAATGAGCAGTTCTTC.

The CDR3 spells CASSEGAGSGEKLFF. The CDR3 DNA reads as TGTGCCAGCAGTGAAGGGGCAGGGAGCGGGGAAAAACTGTTTTTT. The gene calls are TRBV6-1 and TRBJ1-4; a possible D gene is TRBD1 (5 bases). Germline loops: CDR1 MNHNS, CDR2 SASEGT. This CDR3 spans 15 amino acids. V was trimmed by 1 base and J by 8 bases, leaving 14 bases between them.

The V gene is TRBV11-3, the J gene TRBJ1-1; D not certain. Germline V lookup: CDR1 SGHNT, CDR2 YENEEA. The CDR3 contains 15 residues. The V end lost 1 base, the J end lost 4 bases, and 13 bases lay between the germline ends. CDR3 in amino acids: CASSLGPPRGTEAFF. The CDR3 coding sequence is TGTGCCAGCAGCTTAGGGCCCCCGCGGGGCACTGAAGCTTTCTTT.

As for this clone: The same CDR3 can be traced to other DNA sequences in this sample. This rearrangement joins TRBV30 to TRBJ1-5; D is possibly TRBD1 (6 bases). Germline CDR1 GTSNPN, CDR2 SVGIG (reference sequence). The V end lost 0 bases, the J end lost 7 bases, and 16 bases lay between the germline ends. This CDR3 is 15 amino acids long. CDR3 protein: CAWSVLAGAGQPQHF. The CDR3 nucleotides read TGTGCCTGGAGTGTACTCGCAGGGGCCGGGCAGCCCCAGCATTTT.

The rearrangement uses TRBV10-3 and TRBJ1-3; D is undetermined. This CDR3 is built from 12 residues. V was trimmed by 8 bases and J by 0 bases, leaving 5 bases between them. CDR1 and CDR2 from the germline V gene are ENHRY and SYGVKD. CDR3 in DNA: TGTGCCATCGTCGGCTCTGGAAACACCATATATTTT. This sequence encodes CAIVGSGNTIYF.